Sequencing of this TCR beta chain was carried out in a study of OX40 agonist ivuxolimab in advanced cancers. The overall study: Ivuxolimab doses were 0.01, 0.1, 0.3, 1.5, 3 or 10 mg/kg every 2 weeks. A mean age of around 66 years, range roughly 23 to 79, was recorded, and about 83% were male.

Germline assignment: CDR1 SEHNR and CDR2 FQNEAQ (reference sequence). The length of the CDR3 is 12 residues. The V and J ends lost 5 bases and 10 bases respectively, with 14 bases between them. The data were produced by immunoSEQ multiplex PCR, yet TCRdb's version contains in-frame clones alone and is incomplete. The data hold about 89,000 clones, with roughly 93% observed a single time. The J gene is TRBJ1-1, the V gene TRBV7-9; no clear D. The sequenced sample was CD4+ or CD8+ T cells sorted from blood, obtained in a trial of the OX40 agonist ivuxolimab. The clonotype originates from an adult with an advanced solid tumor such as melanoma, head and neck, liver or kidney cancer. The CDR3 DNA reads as TGTGCCAGCAGCCCCCGAGAGGTGGGAGCTTTCTTT. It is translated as CASSPREVGAFF.